This T cell receptor beta chain stems from a study of regulatory T cells in long-lasting Graves disease. General study findings and limits: Possibly, too few samples lowered accuracy. Reduced TCR diversity was observed in persistent Graves' patients versus newly diagnosed patients.

Time point of the sample: persistent/refractory GD, antithyroid drugs over 5 years with positive TRAb. Extracted RNA from PBMCs served as the source of the TCR library. Into tubes containing EDTA, approximately 9 milliliters of peripheral blood were drawn. The authors built TCR beta libraries using iRepertoire HTBI primers and Arm-PCR of CDR3 regions. TCRdb re-called the multiplex PCR reads through MiXCR, storing one row per CDR3 protein. The sample has around 400,000 distinct CDR3 sequences, 20% to 25% seen once; the top ten hold roughly 13%. A single count supports this clonotype. Its antigen is still unknown. The TCR was taken from a female donor with Graves disease. The sample was peripheral blood mononuclear cells (PBMCs), taken when the disease was refractory, from a patient treated with antithyroid drugs.

The CDR3 DNA reads as TGTGCCAGTAGTACCCCTGGGGATAGCAATCAGCCCCAGCATTTT. This encodes CASSTPGDSNQPQHF. This chain uses TRBV19 with TRBJ1-5, with no clear D. This CDR3 is 15 amino acids long. Germline loops: CDR1 LNHDA, CDR2 SQIVND (reference sequence). With 4 bases removed from V and 0 bases from J, the gap between germline ends came to 10 bases.